This TCR beta chain was identified in a study of blood T cell repertoires in COVID-19. Study at large: Specimens from acute and convalescent COVID-19 originated in the United States, Italy and Spain. PBMCs, B-cell-depleted T cells, or T cells provided the cDNA or gDNA that made up the material.

Germline loops: CDR1 SGDLS, CDR2 YYNGEE. This CDR3 spans 18 amino acids. V was cut by 4 bases and J by 0 bases, with 19 bases left in between. Per the original data handling: Nucleated cell counts were estimated from reference gene primer amplification. Sequenced by immunoSEQ multiplex PCR; TCRdb stores in-frame clones only, minus some. V and J calls plus clone size are reproduced from that table; the DNA served to infer D and trimming. The repertoire holds some 150,000 clones, around 80% seen once, with 38% in the top ten. What was sequenced was peripheral blood. The clonotype originates from a human donor in a cohort sampled during active COVID-19. The chain has TRBV9 and TRBJ2-2, with a possible D match to TRBD2 (5 bases). The CDR3 DNA is TGTGCCAGCAGCCCCACCCTGTGGACTCCTGCGAACACCGGGGAGCTGTTTTTT. Its protein is CASSPTLWTPANTGELFF.